This TCR beta chain was recovered during a study of CD8+ T cells in alopecia areata. Trimming pared 3 bases from V and 1 base from J, leaving 9 bases between. CDR1 is SQVTM, CDR2 ANQGSEA, per germline. This CDR3 has 13 amino acids. Sequencing used cDNA as its template, made by extracting RNA and reverse transcribing it. Method: immunoSEQ multiplex PCR; TCRdb's copy keeps in-frame clones and lacks some. The table includes approximately 98,000 clones, around 59% detected once. The sequencing input was CD8+ T cells sorted from blood. The rearrangement uses TRBV29-1 and TRBJ2-5; tentative D call: TRBD1 (5 bases). The sequence was obtained from a human donor in good health. CDR3 sequence: CSVDGHIQETQYF. The CDR3 coding sequence is TGCAGCGTTGATGGACACATCCAAGAGACCCAGTACTTC.